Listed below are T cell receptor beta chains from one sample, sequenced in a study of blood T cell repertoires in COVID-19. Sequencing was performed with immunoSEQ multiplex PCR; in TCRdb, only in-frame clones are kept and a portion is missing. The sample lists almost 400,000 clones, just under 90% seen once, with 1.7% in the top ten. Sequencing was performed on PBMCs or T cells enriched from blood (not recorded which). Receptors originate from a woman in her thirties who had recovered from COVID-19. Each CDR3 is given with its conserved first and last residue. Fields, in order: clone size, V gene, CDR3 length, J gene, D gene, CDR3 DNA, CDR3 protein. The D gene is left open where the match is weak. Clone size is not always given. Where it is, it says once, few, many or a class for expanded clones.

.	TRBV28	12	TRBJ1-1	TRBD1	TGTGCCACCCGGGACAGTGGCACTGAAGCTTTCTTT	CATRDSGTEAFF
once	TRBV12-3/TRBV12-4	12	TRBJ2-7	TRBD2	TGTGCCAGCGGAGGGAGGGCCTCCGAGCAGTACTTC	CASGGRASEQYF
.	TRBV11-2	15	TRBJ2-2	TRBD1	TGTGCCAGCAGCCCTCGGGACAGGGTGACCGGGGAGCTGTTTTTT	CASSPRDRVTGELFF
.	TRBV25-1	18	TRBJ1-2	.	TGTGCCAGCAGTGACCGCTCCCCCGACAGCGCTATGTTGGAGGGCTACACCTTC	CASSDRSPDSAMLEGYTF
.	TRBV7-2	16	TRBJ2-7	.	TGTGCCAGCAGCTTAGTAGGGGGGGCTTTAGCCTACGAGCAGTACTTC	CASSLVGGALAYEQYF
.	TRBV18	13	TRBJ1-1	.	TGTGCCAGCTCACCGAAAACTGACAGTGAAGCTTTCTTT	CASSPKTDSEAFF
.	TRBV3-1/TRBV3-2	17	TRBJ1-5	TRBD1	TGTGCCAGCAGCCAAGAAGGGGGCTGGGTTAGCAATCAGCCCCAGCATTTT	CASSQEGGWVSNQPQHF
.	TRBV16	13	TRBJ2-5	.	TGTGCCAGCACTCGGAGGAGTGTAGAGACCCAGTACTTC	CASTRRSVETQYF
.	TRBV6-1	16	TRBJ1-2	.	TGTGCCAGCAGTGAAGAGGGAGGAGGGGTTAACTATGGCTACACCTTC	CASSEEGGGVNYGYTF
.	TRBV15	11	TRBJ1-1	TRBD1	TGTGCCACCACCACGACAGGGGTCGCTTTCTTT	CATTTTGVAFF
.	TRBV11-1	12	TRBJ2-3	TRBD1	TGTGCCAGCAGCTCGGCAGGGGGCACGCAGTATTTT	CASSSAGGTQYF
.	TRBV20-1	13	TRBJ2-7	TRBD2	TGCAGTGCTAGTGGGGGGGGAGGCTACGAGCAGTACTTC	CSASGGGGYEQYF
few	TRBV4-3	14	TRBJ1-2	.	TGCGCCAGCAGCCAGGATGAAGGGGTTTTCGGCTACACCTTC	CASSQDEGVFGYTF
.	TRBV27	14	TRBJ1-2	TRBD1	TGTGCCAGCAGATCCGGGACAGGGTCGGCTGGCTACACCTTC	CASRSGTGSAGYTF
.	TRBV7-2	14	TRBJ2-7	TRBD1	TGTGCCAGCAGCTTTGACAGGGGGTCCTACGAGCAGTACTTC	CASSFDRGSYEQYF